This TCR beta chain was captured in a study of STAT5B mutations in CD4+ large granular lymphocyte leukemia (dated by TCRdb to 2022 to 2024). With respect to the entire study: Among healthy controls, the CDR3 'QG' motif was associated with a particular HLA allele. Flow cytometry on FACSCanto II or FACSVerse confirmed that purified fractions exceeded 95% purity among lymphocytes. The study compared the TCRbeta repertoires of patients with CD4+ T-cell large granular lymphocyte leukemia against the TCRbeta repertoires of healthy blood donors. General conclusions and limits of the study: CD4-sorted patient repertoires appeared more clonal than healthy CD4+ repertoires, and this difference persisted after removing the putative leukemic clones. The data were not HLA-matched, and the higher clonality in CD4+ T-LGLL than in CD8+ T-LGLL could be due to the relatively small sample size. Main leukemic clonotypes were private to each patient, although about 25% appeared at low frequency in other patients' non-leukemic repertoires. Enrichment of TRBV06-family usage was observed among the top patient clones (8/27) relative to healthy controls (2/35).

TCRbeta rearrangements were sequenced from genomic DNA using the immunoSEQ assay at survey resolution. The published analysis was carried out like this. A lowest detectable productive clonotype frequency of 2.59 x 10-5 was observed in the TCR sequencing data. Only productive TCRbeta rearrangements, defined as complete and in-frame sequences, were included in the analyses. The clonality of each sample was calculated as Simpson clonality in the immunoSEQ Analyzer version 3.0. Clones were binned by frequency as very rare, small, medium, large (1-20%) or hyperexpanded (>20%). OLGA 1.2.3 estimated generation probabilities, VDJtools produced V-gene circos plots, VDJdb was queried for specificities, and GLIPH identified CDR3 motifs. Drawn from immuneACCESS, this table holds only the in-frame rearrangements with V and J called that TCRdb kept. Clones are partly lost; checked studies trace under half to an unresolved V gene and leave the rest unexplained. V and J calls and clone size are as listed in that table; D and trimming were resolved from the DNA. A total of 3,000 to 4,500 clones appear in this sample, 65% to 90% of them only once. 2% to 2.5% of the sample is in the top ten clones.

This clone was counted only a few times. Which antigen it targets is not known. Base-call qualities are not available, and no considerably larger clone is one nucleotide away. The healthy controls were over 30 blood donors, and the buffy coats of these donors were supplied by the Finnish Red Cross blood service. All TCR-sequenced material derived from peripheral blood: patient blood samples and healthy donor buffy coats. Peripheral blood mononuclear cells were isolated by Ficoll-Hypaque gradient centrifugation. For the healthy controls, CD4+ cells were obtained from buffy coats by magnetic purification. The Gentra Puregene Cell and Tissue kit was used to extract genomic DNA, and a Qubit 2.0 fluorometer was used to measure the amount of genomic DNA. The CDR3, from cysteine to phenylalanine, totals 13 residues. Just CDR3 DNA is preserved here, 39 bases in frame from base 1. A distance of 13 bases separates the germline ends of V and J, which lose 5 bases and 5 bases respectively. The germline V gene (reference sequence) provides CDR1 SEHNR and CDR2 FQNEAQ.

The sequenced sample was CD4+ T cells from blood buffy coats. The clonotype comes from a human donor in good health. The sequence joins TRBV7-9 to TRBJ2-7; TRBD2 is possibly the D segment (5 matching bases). The DNA sequence follows: TGTGCCAGCAGCCCCGGAGGAATCAACGAGCAGTACTTC. Its coded protein is CASSPGGINEQYF. With the portions outside the CDR3 filled from the reference TRBV7-9 and TRBJ2-7 genes, the complete variable region becomes DTGVSQNPRHKITKRGQNVTFRCDPISEHNRLYWYRQTLGQGPEFLTYFQNEAQLEKSRLLSDRFSAERPKGSFSTLEIQRTEQGDSAMYLCASSPGGINEQYFGPGTRLTVT.